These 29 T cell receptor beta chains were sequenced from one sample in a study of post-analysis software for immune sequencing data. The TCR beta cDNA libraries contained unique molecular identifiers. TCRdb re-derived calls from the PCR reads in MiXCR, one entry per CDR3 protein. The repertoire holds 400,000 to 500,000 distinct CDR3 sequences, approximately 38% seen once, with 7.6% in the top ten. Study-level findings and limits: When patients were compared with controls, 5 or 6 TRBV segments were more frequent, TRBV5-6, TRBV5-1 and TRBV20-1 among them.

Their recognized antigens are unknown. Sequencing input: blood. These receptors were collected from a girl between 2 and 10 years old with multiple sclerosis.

The CDR3 DNA follows: TGTGCCAGCAGATCCGAGCAGGGCGGTTTTGAGACCCAGTACTTC. Residues: CASRSEQGGFETQYF. J is TRBJ2-5 and V is TRBV7-9; possible D gene TRBD1, 5 bases. The length of the CDR3 is 15 residues. Germline CDR1 and CDR2: SEHNR and FQNEAQ (reference sequence). Between the trimmed V and J ends, which lost 6 bases and 5 bases, there was a span of 19 bases.

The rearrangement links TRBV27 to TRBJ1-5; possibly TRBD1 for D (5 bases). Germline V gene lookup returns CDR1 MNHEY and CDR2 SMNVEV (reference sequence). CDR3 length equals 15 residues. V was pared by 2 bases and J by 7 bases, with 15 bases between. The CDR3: CASSLRAGFEQPQHF. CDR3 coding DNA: TGTGCCAGCAGTTTAAGGGCAGGGTTCGAACAGCCCCAGCATTTT.

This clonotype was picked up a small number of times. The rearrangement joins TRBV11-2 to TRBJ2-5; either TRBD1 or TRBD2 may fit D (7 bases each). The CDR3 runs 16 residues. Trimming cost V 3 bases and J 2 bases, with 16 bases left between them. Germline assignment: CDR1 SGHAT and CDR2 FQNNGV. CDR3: CASSFGEGTAQETQYF. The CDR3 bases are TGTGCCAGCAGCTTCGGGGAGGGGACAGCTCAAGAGACCCAGTACTTC.

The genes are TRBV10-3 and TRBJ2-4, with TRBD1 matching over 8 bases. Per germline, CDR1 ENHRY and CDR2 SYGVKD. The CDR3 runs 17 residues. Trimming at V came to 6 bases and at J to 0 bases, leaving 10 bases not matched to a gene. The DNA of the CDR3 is TGTGCCATCAGCAACCGGGACAGGAGCCAAGCCAAAAACATTCAGTACTTC. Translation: CAISNRDRSQAKNIQYF.

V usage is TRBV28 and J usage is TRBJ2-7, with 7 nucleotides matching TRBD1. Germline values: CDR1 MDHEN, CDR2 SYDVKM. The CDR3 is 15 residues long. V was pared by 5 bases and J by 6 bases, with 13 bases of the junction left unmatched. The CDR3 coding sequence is TGTGCCAGCAGTCCGGGACAGATGGTGACGGGCGAGCAGTACTTC. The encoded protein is CASSPGQMVTGEQYF.

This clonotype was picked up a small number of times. The CDR3, as DNA: TGTGCCAGCAGTTACTACAGGGAAGATGAAAAACTGTTTTTT. This sequence encodes CASSYYREDEKLFF. This chain joins TRBV6-6 and TRBJ1-4, with D perhaps matching TRBD1 (6 bases). The V end was cut by 1 base, the J end by 6 bases, with 9 bases between. Looked up from germline, CDR1 is MNHNY and CDR2 is SVGAGI (reference sequence). The CDR3 runs to 14 residues.

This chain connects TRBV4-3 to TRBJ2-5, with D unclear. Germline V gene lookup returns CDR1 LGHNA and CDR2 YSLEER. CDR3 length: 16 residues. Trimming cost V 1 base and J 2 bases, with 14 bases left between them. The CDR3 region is CASSQGIRSTQETQYF. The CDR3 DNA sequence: TGCGCCAGCAGCCAAGGGATACGGTCCACTCAAGAGACCCAGTACTTC.

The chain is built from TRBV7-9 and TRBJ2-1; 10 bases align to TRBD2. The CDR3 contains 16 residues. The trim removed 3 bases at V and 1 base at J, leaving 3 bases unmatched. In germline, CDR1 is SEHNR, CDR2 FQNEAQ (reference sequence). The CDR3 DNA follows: TGTGCCAGCAGCTTCGTAGCGGGAGGATCCTACAATGAGCAGTTCTTC. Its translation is CASSFVAGGSYNEQFF.

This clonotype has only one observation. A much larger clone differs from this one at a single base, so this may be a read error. CDR3: CASSDYRGEYPSPPHF. Written as DNA, the CDR3 is TGTGCCAGCAGCGACTACAGGGGCGAGTATCCTTCACCCCCCCACTTT. The gene calls are TRBV5-6 and TRBJ1-6; 7 bases align to TRBD1. CDR3 length: 16 amino acids. Germline CDR1 is SGHDT and CDR2 is YYEEEE.

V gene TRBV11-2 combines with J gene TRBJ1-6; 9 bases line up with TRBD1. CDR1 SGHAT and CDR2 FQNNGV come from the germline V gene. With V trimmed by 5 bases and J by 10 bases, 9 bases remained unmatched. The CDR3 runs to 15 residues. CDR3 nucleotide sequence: TGTGCCAGCAGCCCCCGGGACAGGGTAGTCTCACCCCTCCACTTT. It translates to CASSPRDRVVSPLHF.

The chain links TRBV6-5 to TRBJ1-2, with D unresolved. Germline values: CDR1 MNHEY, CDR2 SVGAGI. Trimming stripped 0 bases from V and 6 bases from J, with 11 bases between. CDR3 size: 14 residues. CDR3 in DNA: TGTGCCAGCAGTTACTCGGTTCCGAACAATGGCTACACCTTC. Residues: CASSYSVPNNGYTF.

This CDR3 is CASSLFILAGRRNEQFF. The CDR3 DNA reads as TGTGCCAGCAGTTTATTCATCTTAGCGGGGCGAAGGAATGAGCAGTTCTTC. The rearrangement links TRBV27 to TRBJ2-1; 8 bases line up with TRBD2. Per germline, CDR1 MNHEY and CDR2 SMNVEV (reference sequence). V shed 1 base and J 7 bases; nucleotides not matched to a gene: 12. The CDR3 totals 17 residues.

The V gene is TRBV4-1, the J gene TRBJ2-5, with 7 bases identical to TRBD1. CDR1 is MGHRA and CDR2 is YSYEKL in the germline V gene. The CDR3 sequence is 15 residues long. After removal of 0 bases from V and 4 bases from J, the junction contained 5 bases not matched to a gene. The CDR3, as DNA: TGCGCCAGCAGCCAAGATGACAGGGTCTTAGAGACCCAGTACTTC. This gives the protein CASSQDDRVLETQYF.

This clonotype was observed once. CDR3 sequence (DNA): TGTGCCAGCAGTCAGGCGGGGGTGCAAGAGACCCAGTACTTC. Translation: CASSQAGVQETQYF. V usage is TRBV13 and J usage is TRBJ2-5; 7 bases match TRBD2. The ends lost 6 bases at V and 2 bases at J; junction bases unmatched: 6. Germline V gives CDR1 PRHDT, CDR2 FYEKMQ (reference sequence). CDR3 length: 14 residues.

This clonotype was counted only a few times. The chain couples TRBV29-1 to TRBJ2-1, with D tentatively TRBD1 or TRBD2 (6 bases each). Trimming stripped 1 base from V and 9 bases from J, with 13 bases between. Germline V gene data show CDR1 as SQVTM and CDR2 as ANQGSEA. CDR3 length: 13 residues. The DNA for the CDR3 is TGCAGCGTTGAAGGTTCGGGGGCGGCTGAGCAGTTCTTC. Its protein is CSVEGSGAAEQFF.

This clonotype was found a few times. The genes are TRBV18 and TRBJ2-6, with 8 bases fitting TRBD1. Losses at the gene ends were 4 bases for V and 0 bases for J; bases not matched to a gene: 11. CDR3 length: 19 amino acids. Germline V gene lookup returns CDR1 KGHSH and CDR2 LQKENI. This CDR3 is CASSLFMTGAISGANVLTF. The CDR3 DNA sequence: TGTGCCAGCTCACTCTTTATGACAGGGGCTATCTCTGGGGCCAACGTCCTGACTTTC.

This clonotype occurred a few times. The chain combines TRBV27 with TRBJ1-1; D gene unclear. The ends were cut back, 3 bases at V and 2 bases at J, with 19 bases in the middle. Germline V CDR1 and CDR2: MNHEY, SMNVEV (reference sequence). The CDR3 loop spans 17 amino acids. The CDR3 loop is CASSFPEDCGSNTEAFF. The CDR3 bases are TGTGCCAGCAGTTTCCCGGAGGACTGCGGCTCTAACACTGAAGCTTTCTTT.

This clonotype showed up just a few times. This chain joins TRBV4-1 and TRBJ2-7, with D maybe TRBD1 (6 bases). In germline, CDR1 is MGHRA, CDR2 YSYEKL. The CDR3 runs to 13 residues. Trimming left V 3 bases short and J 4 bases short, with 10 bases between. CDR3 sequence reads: CASSHSRGYEQYF. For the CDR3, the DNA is TGCGCCAGCAGCCATAGCAGGGGATACGAGCAGTACTTC.

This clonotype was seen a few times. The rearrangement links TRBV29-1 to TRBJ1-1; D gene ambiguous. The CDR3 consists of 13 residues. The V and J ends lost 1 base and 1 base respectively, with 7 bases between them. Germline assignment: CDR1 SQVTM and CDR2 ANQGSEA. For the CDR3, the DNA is TGCAGCGTTGAAGTTAGACCGAACACTGAAGCTTTCTTT. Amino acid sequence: CSVEVRPNTEAFF.

This CDR3 reads CASSLDRGGSGKAYEQYF. The DNA for the CDR3 is TGCGCCAGCAGCTTGGACAGGGGAGGGTCCGGGAAGGCCTACGAGCAGTACTTC. The V call is TRBV5-1, the J call TRBJ2-7, with D perhaps assigned TRBD1 or TRBD2 (7 bases each). V was shortened by 0 bases and J by 2 bases, with 21 bases between the two germline ends. The CDR3 spans 18 residues. In germline, CDR1 is SGHRS, CDR2 YFSETQ.

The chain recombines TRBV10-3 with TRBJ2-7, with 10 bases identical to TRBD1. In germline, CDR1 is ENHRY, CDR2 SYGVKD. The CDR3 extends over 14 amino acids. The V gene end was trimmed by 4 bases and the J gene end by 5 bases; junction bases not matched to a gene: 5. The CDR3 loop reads CAISGDRGTDEQYF. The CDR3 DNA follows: TGTGCCATCAGTGGGGACAGGGGTACAGACGAGCAGTACTTC.

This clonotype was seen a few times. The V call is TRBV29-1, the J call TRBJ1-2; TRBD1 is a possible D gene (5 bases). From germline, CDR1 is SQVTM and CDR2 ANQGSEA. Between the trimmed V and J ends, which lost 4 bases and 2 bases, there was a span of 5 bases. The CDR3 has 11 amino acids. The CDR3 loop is CSVAGNYGYTF. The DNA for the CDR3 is TGCAGCGTTGCAGGGAACTATGGCTACACCTTC.

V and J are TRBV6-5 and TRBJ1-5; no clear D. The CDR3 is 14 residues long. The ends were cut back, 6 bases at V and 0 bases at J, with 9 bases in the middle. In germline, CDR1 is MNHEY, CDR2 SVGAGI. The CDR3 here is CASSRTISNQPQHF. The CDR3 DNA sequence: TGTGCCAGCAGCAGGACCATTAGCAATCAGCCCCAGCATTTT.

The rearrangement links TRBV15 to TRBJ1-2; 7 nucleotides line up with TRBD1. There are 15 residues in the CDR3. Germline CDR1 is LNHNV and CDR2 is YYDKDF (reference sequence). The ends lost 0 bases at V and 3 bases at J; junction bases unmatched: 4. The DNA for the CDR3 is TGTGCCACCAGCAGAGATATAGGGGGCTACTATGGCTACACCTTC. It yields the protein CATSRDIGGYYGYTF. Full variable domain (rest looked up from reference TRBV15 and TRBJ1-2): DAMVIQNPRYQVTQFGKPVTLSCSQTLNHNVMYWYQQKSSQAPKLLFHYYDKDFNNEADTPDNFQSRRPNTSFCFLDIRSPGLGDTAMYLCATSRDIGGYYGYTFGSGTRLTVV.

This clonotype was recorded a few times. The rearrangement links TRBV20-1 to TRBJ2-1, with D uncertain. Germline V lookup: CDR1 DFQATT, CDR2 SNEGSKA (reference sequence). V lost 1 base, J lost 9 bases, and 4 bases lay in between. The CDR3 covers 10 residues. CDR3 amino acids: CSARAAEQFF. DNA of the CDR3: TGCAGTGCTAGAGCTGCTGAGCAGTTCTTC.

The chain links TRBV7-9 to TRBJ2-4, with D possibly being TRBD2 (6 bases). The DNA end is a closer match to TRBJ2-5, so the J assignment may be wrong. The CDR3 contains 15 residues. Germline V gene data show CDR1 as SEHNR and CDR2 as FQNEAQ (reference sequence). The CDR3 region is CASRPRLVEGETQYF. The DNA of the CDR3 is TGTGCCAGCAGGCCGAGACTAGTGGAAGGGGAGACCCAGTACTTC.

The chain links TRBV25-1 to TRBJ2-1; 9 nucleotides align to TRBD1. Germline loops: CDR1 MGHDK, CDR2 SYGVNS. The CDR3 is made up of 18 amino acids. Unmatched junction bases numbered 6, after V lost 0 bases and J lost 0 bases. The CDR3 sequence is CASSEYISGQGSYNEQFF. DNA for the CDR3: TGTGCCAGCAGTGAATATATTTCGGGACAGGGCTCCTACAATGAGCAGTTCTTC.

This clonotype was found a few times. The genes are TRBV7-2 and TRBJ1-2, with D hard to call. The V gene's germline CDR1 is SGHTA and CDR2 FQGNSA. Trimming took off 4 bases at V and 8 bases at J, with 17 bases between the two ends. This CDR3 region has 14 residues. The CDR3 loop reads CASSSTPPRGGYTF. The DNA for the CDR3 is TGTGCCAGCAGCTCGACACCGCCGAGAGGAGGCTACACCTTC. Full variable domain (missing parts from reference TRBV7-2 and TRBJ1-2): GAGVSQSPSNKVTEKGKDVELRCDPISGHTALYWYRQSLGQGLEFLIYFQGNSAPDKSGLPSDRFSAERTGGSVSTLTIQRTQQEDSAVYLCASSSTPPRGGYTFGSGTRLTVV.

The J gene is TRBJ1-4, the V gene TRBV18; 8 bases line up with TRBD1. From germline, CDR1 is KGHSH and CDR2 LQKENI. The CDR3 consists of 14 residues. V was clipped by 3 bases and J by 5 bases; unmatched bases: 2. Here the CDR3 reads CASSPWTGNEKLFF. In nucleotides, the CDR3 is TGTGCCAGCTCACCTTGGACAGGGAATGAAAAACTGTTTTTT.